This TCR beta chain stems from a study of neoadjuvant nivolumab and ipilimumab in lung cancer. Study findings and constraints: Pathologic regression was not significantly tied to TCR clonality. Pretherapy blood TCR richness correlated positively with resected tumor richness. Resected tumors had greater TCR richness and clonality than uninvolved lung. Only two of four nivolumab-treated tumors gained richness and clonality by surgery.

As regards this clone: Its matching antigen is unknown.

Profiled with immunoSEQ multiplex PCR; TCRdb holds only in-frame clones, not every one. Here the sample spans tens of thousands of clones, 90% being singletons. The V and J ends lost 6 bases and 1 base respectively, with 15 bases between them. The CDR3 is 15 amino acids. Germline V gene sequence: CDR1 WSHSY, CDR2 SAAADI. V and J are TRBV10-2 and TRBJ1-1, with D possibly matching TRBD1 (6 bases). The sequence was collected from an adult with non-small cell lung cancer. The starting material was peripheral blood, obtained after neoadjuvant nivolumab, alone or with ipilimumab, at or shortly before surgery. DNA for the CDR3: TGCGCCAGCAGAGAGGGGGACACGACGAACACTGAAGCTTTCTTT. Translating gives CASREGDTTNTEAFF.